These 16 T cell receptor beta chains came from one sample sequenced in a study of CD8 T cells in Susac syndrome. Random hexamers served to reverse transcribe about 0.5 to 1 ug RNA. A single record per CDR3 protein comes from TCRdb applying MiXCR to the immunoSEQ multiplex PCR reads. The table shows 120,000 or so distinct CDR3 sequences, with 90% to 95% occurring only once. Sequencing was carried out using CD4+ T cells from PBMCs. The receptors here all came from a human donor in good health.

The rearrangement uses TRBV28 and TRBJ1-1; D uncertain. Germline lookup yields CDR1 MDHEN and CDR2 SYDVKM. The CDR3 sequence is 13 residues long. Trimming pared 7 bases from V and 5 bases from J, leaving 14 bases between. The CDR3 coding sequence is TGTGCCAGCAACCTTGGCTCTCGGACTGAAGCTTTCTTT. This sequence encodes CASNLGSRTEAFF. Using reference TRBV28 and TRBJ1-1 for the parts outside the CDR3, the full variable domain is DVKVTQSSRYLVKRTGEKVFLECVQDMDHENMFWYRQDPGLGLRLIYFSYDVKMKEKGDIPEGYSVSREKKERFSLILESASTNQTSMYLCASNLGSRTEAFFGQGTRLTVV.

This chain uses TRBV29-1 with TRBJ2-4; weak D call: TRBD2 (5 bases). The germline CDR1 and CDR2 sequences are SQVTM and ANQGSEA. Trimming left V 6 bases short and J 0 bases short, with 12 bases between. The CDR3 is made up of 14 amino acids. CDR3: CSVRESLAKNIQYF. CDR3 coding DNA: TGCAGCGTACGGGAATCCCTAGCCAAAAACATTCAGTACTTC. Looking up the rest from reference TRBV29-1 and TRBJ2-4 gives the full variable domain: SAVISQKPSRDICQRGTSLTIQCQVDSQVTMMFWYRQQPGQSLTLIATANQGSEATYESGFVIDKFPISRPNLTFSTLTVSNMSPEDSSIYLCSVRESLAKNIQYFGAGTRLSVL.

The chain uses TRBV28 and TRBJ1-3; D is possibly TRBD1 (5 bases). CDR3 size: 16 residues. Between the trimmed V and J ends, which lost 5 bases and 9 bases, there was a span of 23 bases. Per the germline V gene, CDR1 is MDHEN and CDR2 is SYDVKM. Here the CDR3 DNA reads TGTGCCAGCAGTCCTTATTCCGGGGCTGGATTTGGCACCATATATTTT. It specifies CASSPYSGAGFGTIYF.

The chain uses TRBV3-1 and TRBJ2-1; either TRBD1 or TRBD2 may fit D (5 bases each). The CDR3 runs to 14 residues. Germline CDR1 and CDR2: LGHDT and YNNKEL (reference sequence). V lost 1 base, J lost 3 bases, and 7 bases lay in between. As DNA, the CDR3 is TGTGCCAGCAGCCAAGGGGGGTACTACAATGAGCAGTTCTTC. It specifies CASSQGGYYNEQFF.

V usage is TRBV25-1 and J usage is TRBJ2-1, with TRBD1 identical over 10 bases. V shed 3 bases, J shed 6 bases, and the junction held 14 bases outside the gene matches. The germline gives CDR1 MGHDK, CDR2 SYGVNS. The CDR3 totals 18 residues. The CDR3 DNA is TGTGCCAGCAGTGACTGGTCGGGACAGGGGTCTCGGGGCAATGAGCAGTTCTTC. Its protein product is CASSDWSGQGSRGNEQFF.

This chain joins TRBV5-1 and TRBJ2-4, with 10 bases aligning to TRBD1. The ends lost 4 bases at V and 11 bases at J; junction bases unmatched: 3. This CDR3 is 12 amino acids long. Germline V gene data show CDR1 as SGHRS and CDR2 as YFSETQ. CDR3 protein: CASSPGTGVQYF. The DNA of the CDR3 is TGCGCCAGCAGCCCGGGGACAGGGGTTCAGTACTTC.

The chain employs TRBV25-1 and TRBJ2-2, with no clear D. V lost 8 bases to trimming and J lost 8 bases, with 12 bases between them. Germline values: CDR1 MGHDK, CDR2 SYGVNS. The CDR3 is 12 residues long. CDR3 sequence reads: CASAIFGGELFF. The CDR3 region has the DNA TGTGCCAGCGCTATATTTGGGGGGGAGCTGTTTTTT.

Only a few counts were recorded for this clonotype. The chain couples TRBV12-3 or TRBV12-4 to TRBJ2-3; D gene unclear. The CDR3 consists of 14 residues. V lost 1 base, J lost 0 bases, and 5 bases lay in between. Here the CDR3 reads CASSLGASTDTQYF. CDR3 nucleotides: TGTGCCAGCAGTTTAGGAGCTAGCACAGATACGCAGTATTTT.

CDR3 bases: TGCAGCGTGTTCGACAGGGGGCGCTGGGAGCAGTACTTC. This translates into CSVFDRGRWEQYF. The chain links TRBV29-1 to TRBJ2-7, with 10 nucleotides matching TRBD1. Trimming at V came to 6 bases and at J to 7 bases, leaving 9 bases not matched to a gene. The CDR3 length is 13 residues. Germline V gene data show CDR1 as SQVTM and CDR2 as ANQGSEA.

This chain uses TRBV5-5 with TRBJ2-7; no definite D call. CDR1 and CDR2 (germline): SGHKS, YYEKEE (reference sequence). The CDR3 totals 14 residues. Trimming removed 1 base at V and 1 base at J, with 9 bases between. DNA of the CDR3: TGTGCCAGCAGCTTGAGGCCGGTATCCTACGAGCAGTACTTC. The encoded protein is CASSLRPVSYEQYF.

This chain connects TRBV6-2 or TRBV6-3 to TRBJ2-1; D gene uncertain. The CDR3 has 15 residues. Trimming pared 8 bases from V and 5 bases from J, leaving 19 bases between. CDR1 and CDR2 from the germline V gene are MNHEY and SVGEGT. CDR3 region: CASLPELWIDNEQFF. In nucleotides, the CDR3 is TGTGCCAGCCTCCCTGAACTCTGGATCGACAATGAGCAGTTCTTC.

The rearrangement uses TRBV10-2 and TRBJ1-5; 11 nucleotides match TRBD1. The CDR3 is 14 amino acids. The V gene's germline CDR1 is WSHSY and CDR2 SAAADI. V lost 9 bases and J lost 9; bases outside the gene matches: 10. The CDR3 sequence is CASRAGTGGRPQHF. The CDR3 DNA reads as TGCGCCAGTAGAGCCGGGACAGGGGGACGGCCCCAGCATTTT.

A few counts support this clonotype. The gene calls are TRBV29-1 and TRBJ2-7; D gene uncertain. There are 13 residues in the CDR3. Germline CDR1 reads SQVTM; CDR2 reads ANQGSEA. Trimming took off 4 bases at V and 4 bases at J, with 14 bases between the two ends. The CDR3 spells CSVGAPARYEQYF. The CDR3 nucleotides are TGCAGCGTTGGTGCACCCGCGAGATACGAGCAGTACTTC.

The table lists this clonotype with a count of one. The chain links TRBV14 to TRBJ2-1; D perhaps matches TRBD1 (6 bases). This CDR3 spans 15 amino acids. Per germline, CDR1 SGHDN and CDR2 FVKESK. The V and J ends lost 2 bases and 7 bases respectively, with 15 bases between them. The CDR3 nucleotides are TGTGCCAGCAGCCAAAAACAGGGCGTCGGGAATGAGCAGTTCTTC. Its protein is CASSQKQGVGNEQFF. The complete variable domain, with remaining parts taken from reference TRBV14 and TRBJ2-1, reads EAGVTQFPSHSVIEKGQTVTLRCDPISGHDNLYWYRRVMGKEIKFLLHFVKESKQDESGMPNNRFLAERTGGTYSTLKVQPAELEDSGVYFCASSQKQGVGNEQFFGPGTRLTVL.

V gene TRBV29-1 combines with J gene TRBJ2-1; TRBD2 might be the D (6 bases). Looked up from germline, CDR1 is SQVTM and CDR2 is ANQGSEA. CDR3 length equals 14 residues. Trimming left V 6 bases short and J 9 bases short, with 21 bases between. CDR3 loop: CSVVIAVRGGEQFF. DNA of the CDR3: TGCAGCGTCGTGATAGCGGTCCGAGGTGGTGAGCAGTTCTTC.

V gene TRBV3-1 combines with J gene TRBJ2-5; 8 bases match TRBD2. With V trimmed by 0 bases and J by 5 bases, 8 bases remained unmatched. The CDR3 runs to 16 residues. From germline, CDR1 is LGHDT and CDR2 YNNKEL (reference sequence). Written as DNA, the CDR3 is TGTGCCAGCAGCCAAGATGCTAGCGGGCCCAGGGAGACCCAGTACTTC. This encodes CASSQDASGPRETQYF.